These T cell receptor beta chains were read from a single sample in a study of CD8 T cells in ankylosing spondylitis. TCRdb redid the calling of the 5' RACE reads with MiXCR, one entry per CDR3 protein. Of about 540,000 distinct CDR3 sequences in the sample, about 13% were seen once. Sequenced sample: blood, either unsorted or a sorted T cell fraction (not recorded which). The receptors were sampled from a male donor with ankylosing spondylitis. Each CDR3 is given with its conserved first and last residue.

v_call | cdr3_aa
TRBV5-1 | CASSHHGQVTDTQYF
TRBV7-8 | CASSLRLAGGPRTDTQYF
TRBV14 | CASSQEGGSGNEQFF
TRBV5-1 | CASRVGRNEQFF
TRBV10-3 | CAIREDSQETQYF
TRBV7-9 | CAISPGSDEQFF
TRBV21-1 | CASSKSRRRANTGELFF
TRBV3-1 | CASSRQRTSGSDNEQFF
TRBV6-1 | CASRVGAGLGANVLTF
TRBV20-1 | CSADGTVGEYEQYF
TRBV12-3/TRBV12-4 | CASIGYGAHHPGDTEAFF
TRBV7-9 | CASSSGVAVGSETQYF
TRBV7-8 | CASSLLTTEETQYF
TRBV2 | CASRLGTGMSQETQYF
TRBV9 | CASSTRDRPYEQYF
TRBV7-7 | CASSRFQTEETQYF
TRBV5-1 | CASSPVPGLAYNEQFF
TRBV29-1 | CSGYRTNYGYTF
TRBV12-3/TRBV12-4 | CASSPIIDEAFF
TRBV4-2 | CASSQNWGQGAYEQYF
TRBV5-1 | CASSLERGGDTEAFF
TRBV20-1 | CSARDKLAGDPTGELFF
TRBV20-1 | CSARAGGLDTGELFF
TRBV3-1 | CASSQRYGLAGPDTQYF
TRBV4-1 | CASSQGAGDQPQHF
TRBV14 | CASAATGTNTQYF
TRBV18 | CASSPSTSGYYEQYF
TRBV20-1 | CSASGGRELFF
TRBV12-3/TRBV12-4 | CASSTIGDTKRENIQYF
TRBV15 | CATSFSLSGVGNEQFF
TRBV11-3 | CASSFSYRFFNEQFF
TRBV20-1 | CSARVTGLAGETQYF
TRBV29-1 | CSVSPESSGNTIYF
TRBV15 | CATSRDGIRSEAFF
TRBV15 | CATSRVGRDEQFF
TRBV18 | CASSPNLSSGNTIYF
TRBV5-1 | CASSPLERKETQYF
TRBV29-1 | CSARAGVGSNQPQHF
TRBV7-2 | CASSSIGTRTDTQYF